Listed below are T cell receptor beta chains from one sample, sequenced in a study of type 1 regulatory T cells. These receptors are not linked to any known antigen. Using its own MiXCR run on the reads, TCRdb lists one record per CDR3 protein. The data show about 68,000 distinct CDR3 sequences, around 68% seen once. Specimen: cultured T cells, either the whole culture or a sorted T cell fraction (not recorded which). These receptors were taken from a human donor in good health. CDR3s include the opening cysteine and the closing phenylalanine or tryptophan. A D gene is named only where the DNA matches it firmly. The size entry is marked missing in some rows and otherwise reads once, few, many or a size class.

V	size	J	D	CDR3	DNA
TRBV5-1	.	TRBJ1-4	.	CASSLGTVENNEKLFF	TGCGCCAGCAGCTTGGGGACAGTGGAGAACAATGAAAAACTGTTTTTT
TRBV5-1	.	TRBJ2-7	TRBD2	CASRTLAGGTYEQYF	TGCGCCAGCAGGACACTAGCGGGAGGAACCTACGAGCAGTACTTC
TRBV2	.	TRBJ2-2	TRBD2	CASTGTSGTTGELFF	TGTGCCAGCACCGGGACTAGCGGGACTACCGGGGAGCTGTTTTTT
TRBV4-2	.	TRBJ2-7	.	CASSGDGGEQYF	TGTGCCAGTTCAGGGGACGGGGGCGAGCAGTACTTC
TRBV5-4	few	TRBJ1-1	.	CASTRAGTEAFF	TGTGCCAGCACGCGAGCGGGGACTGAAGCTTTCTTT
TRBV7-9	.	TRBJ2-2	.	CASSLTPGSGELFF	TGTGCCAGCAGCTTGACTCCAGGGTCAGGGGAGCTGTTTTTT
TRBV15	.	TRBJ2-5	.	CATSRDLRVETQYF	TGTGCCACCAGCAGAGATCTGAGGGTGGAGACCCAGTACTTC
TRBV15	once	TRBJ2-2	.	CATSRNTGELFF	TGTGCCACCAGCAGGAACACCGGGGAGCTGTTTTTT
TRBV6-1	.	TRBJ2-1	TRBD1	CATTYGDRGRFHEQFF	TGTGCCACCACGTATGGGGACAGGGGTAGATTCCATGAGCAGTTCTTC
TRBV11-2	.	TRBJ2-1	TRBD2	CASSRRVAGGSYNEQFF	TGTGCCAGCAGCCGCCGGGTAGCGGGGGGCTCCTACAATGAGCAGTTCTTC
TRBV19	.	TRBJ1-2	.	CASSIVGTGDGYTF	TGTGCCAGTAGTATCGTGGGGACGGGAGATGGCTACACCTTC
TRBV6-1	.	TRBJ1-4	.	CASREMDGLREKLFF	TGTGCCAGCAGGGAGATGGACGGTCTTCGGGAAAAACTGTTTTTT
TRBV7-2	.	TRBJ2-3	TRBD2	CASSQTLAGGTDTQYF	TGTGCCAGCAGCCAGACGTTAGCGGGAGGAACAGATACGCAGTATTTT
TRBV12-3/TRBV12-4	.	TRBJ1-2	.	CASRLDRKYGYTF	TGTGCCAGCAGACTTGACAGGAAATATGGCTACACCTTC
TRBV19	.	TRBJ2-2	TRBD2	CASSNRLAGNTGELFF	TGTGCCAGTAGTAATCGACTAGCGGGAAACACCGGGGAGTTGTTTTTT
TRBV12-3/TRBV12-4	.	TRBJ2-7	TRBD2	CASSLSLAGDSHEQYF	TGTGCCAGCAGTCTCTCCCTAGCGGGAGACTCCCACGAGCAGTACTTC
TRBV20-1	few	TRBJ1-4	.	CSARDVRRSNEKLFF	TGCAGTGCTAGAGATGTTCGGCGAAGCAATGAAAAACTGTTTTTT
TRBV20-1	once	TRBJ2-1	TRBD1	CSAMGQGRQFF	TGCAGTGCGATGGGACAGGGAAGGCAGTTCTTC
TRBV7-9	.	TRBJ2-7	.	CASQHKYEQYF	TGTGCCAGCCAGCACAAGTACGAGCAGTACTTC
TRBV7-2	.	TRBJ2-1	TRBD2	CASSLRKLAGFNEQFF	TGTGCCAGCAGCTTACGAAAGCTAGCGGGTTTCAATGAGCAGTTCTTC
TRBV20-1	.	TRBJ2-5	TRBD1	CSASGTGVPETQYF	TGCAGTGCTAGCGGGACAGGGGTTCCAGAGACCCAGTACTTC
TRBV20-1	few	TRBJ1-6	.	CSARGASYNSPLHF	TGCAGTGCTAGAGGGGCAAGTTATAATTCACCCCTCCACTTT
TRBV19	.	TRBJ1-4	.	CASSQAGRSATNEKLFF	TGTGCCAGTAGTCAGGCCGGGAGATCCGCAACTAATGAAAAACTGTTTTTT
TRBV5-1	.	TRBJ2-7	TRBD2	CASSGLAGGREQYF	TGCGCCAGCAGCGGACTAGCGGGAGGGCGCGAGCAGTACTTC
TRBV29-1	.	TRBJ2-3	.	CSASPRDTQYF	TGCAGCGCCTCCCCGCGGGATACGCAGTATTTT
TRBV4-3	.	TRBJ1-2	.	CASSQGGQFGYTF	TGCGCCAGCAGCCAAGGGGGACAATTTGGCTACACCTTC
TRBV9	.	TRBJ2-3	.	CASSVIAGDTQYF	TGTGCCAGCAGCGTAATTGCTGGAGATACGCAGTATTTT
TRBV20-1	.	TRBJ1-2	TRBD1	CSAPNTGAVGYIF	TGCAGTGCCCCGAATACAGGGGCGGTCGGCTACATCTTC
TRBV19	.	TRBJ2-7	.	CASSIGGSYEQYF	TGTGCCAGTAGTATCGGGGGCTCCTACGAGCAGTACTTC
TRBV2	.	TRBJ2-3	.	CASRTGTDTQYF	TGTGCCAGCAGGACAGGCACAGATACGCAGTATTTT
TRBV20-1	.	TRBJ1-3	.	CSASDISGNTIYF	TGCAGTGCTAGTGACATCTCTGGAAACACCATATATTTT
TRBV4-1	.	TRBJ2-7	.	CASSQAPPNSGYEKYF	TGCGCCAGCAGCCAAGCCCCCCCCAATTCTGGCTACGAGAAGTACTTC
TRBV5-4	.	TRBJ2-1	TRBD2	CASSLATLAGEQFF	TGTGCCAGCAGCTTGGCCACACTAGCGGGTGAGCAGTTCTTC